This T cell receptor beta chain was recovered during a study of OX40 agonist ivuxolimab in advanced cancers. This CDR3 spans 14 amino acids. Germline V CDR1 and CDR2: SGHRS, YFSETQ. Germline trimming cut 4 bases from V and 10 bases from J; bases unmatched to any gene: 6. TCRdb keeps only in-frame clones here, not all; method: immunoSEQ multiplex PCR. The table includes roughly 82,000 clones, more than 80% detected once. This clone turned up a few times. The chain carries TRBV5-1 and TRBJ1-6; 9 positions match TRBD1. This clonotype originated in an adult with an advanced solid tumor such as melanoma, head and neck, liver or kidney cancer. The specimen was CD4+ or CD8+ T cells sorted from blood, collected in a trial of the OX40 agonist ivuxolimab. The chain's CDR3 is CASSPNRGLSPLHF. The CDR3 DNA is TGCGCCAGCAGCCCTAACAGGGGGCTATCACCCCTCCACTTT.